One sample yielded the 29 T cell receptor beta chains listed below, sequenced in a study of control samples from healthy donors and cancer patients. The assay was immunoSEQ multiplex PCR, and TCRdb's table has in-frame clones only and misses some. The sample holds around 130,000 clones; approximately 90% are singletons and the top ten take almost 2.5%. The sequenced sample was blood. The receptors here all came from a man aged 18 to 29 in good health.

The CDR3 reads CASTPNQPQHF. The CDR3 region has the DNA TGCGCCAGCACCCCGAATCAGCCCCAGCATTTT. This chain connects TRBV10-1 to TRBJ1-5; D remains ambiguous. The CDR3 spans 11 residues. Germline CDR1 reads WNHNN; CDR2 reads SYGVQD (reference sequence). With 7 bases removed from V and 4 bases from J, the gap between germline ends came to 5 bases.

This chain links TRBV5-1 with TRBJ1-1; TRBD1 might be the D (5 bases). Trimming stripped 4 bases from V and 1 base from J, with 11 bases between. This CDR3 is 14 amino acids long. Per the germline V gene, CDR1 is SGHRS and CDR2 is YFSETQ. The CDR3 DNA reads as TGCGCCAGCAGCGGAGGGGTGGGGAACACTGAAGCTTTCTTT. As protein: CASSGGVGNTEAFF.

The chain carries TRBV5-6 and TRBJ2-4, with TRBD2 matching over 8 bases. Germline V gene lookup returns CDR1 SGHDT and CDR2 YYEEEE. J lost 5 bases, V lost 4 bases, and 11 bases had no gene match. This CDR3 is 16 amino acids long. CDR3 bases: TGTGCCAGCAGCCCGGGGTGGAGCGGGGGCCAAAACATTCAGTACTTC. It specifies CASSPGWSGGQNIQYF.

V usage is TRBV19 and J usage is TRBJ2-5; TRBD2 matches at 7 bases. Germline-derived CDR1 and CDR2 are LNHDA and SQIVND (reference sequence). This CDR3 spans 15 amino acids. Trimming took 4 bases from V and 4 from J; bases not matched to a gene: 9. CDR3 DNA: TGTGCCAGTAGTACCGAGAGCGGGGCGGGAGAGACCCAGTACTTC. As protein: CASSTESGAGETQYF.

In nucleotides, the CDR3 is TGTGCCAGCTCACCACGGACCCCCGGGTTGGCCAATGAGCAGTTCTTC. Translated: CASSPRTPGLANEQFF. The chain uses TRBV18 and TRBJ2-1; no clear D gene. The CDR3 is 16 amino acids. V dropped 1 base and J dropped 6 bases, with 16 bases sitting between them. Germline V gives CDR1 KGHSH, CDR2 LQKENI. The entire variable domain, with the rest obtained from reference TRBV18 and TRBJ2-1, is as follows: NAGVMQNPRHLVRRRGQEARLRCSPMKGHSHVYWYRQLPEEGLKFMVYLQKENIIDESGMPKERFSAEFPKEGPSILRIQQVVRGDSAAYFCASSPRTPGLANEQFFGPGTRLTVL.

The rearrangement uses TRBV11-3 and TRBJ1-1; D remains ambiguous. CDR3 length equals 16 residues. Germline loops: CDR1 SGHNT, CDR2 YENEEA. V was clipped by 5 bases and J by 3 bases, with 19 bases between them. The CDR3 loop reads CASSRDSSARDTEAFF. CDR3 nucleotides: TGTGCCAGCAGCAGGGATTCCTCCGCAAGGGACACTGAAGCTTTCTTT.

The chain links TRBV11-3 to TRBJ1-1, with D possibly being TRBD1 (5 bases). Trimming pared 1 base from V and 4 bases from J, leaving 10 bases between. This CDR3 is 14 amino acids long. The V gene's germline CDR1 is SGHNT and CDR2 YENEEA. CDR3 amino acids: CASSLGTIFTEAFF. The CDR3 DNA reads as TGTGCCAGCAGCTTAGGGACAATTTTCACTGAAGCTTTCTTT.

This chain joins TRBV7-8 and TRBJ1-4; perhaps TRBD1 as D (6 bases). Germline-derived CDR1 and CDR2 are SGHVS and FQNEAQ. Trimming took 7 bases from V and 2 from J, leaving 14 bases between them. The CDR3 has 15 residues. CDR3 amino acids: CASTTGQGTNEKLFF. The CDR3 coding sequence is TGTGCCAGCACCACAGGGCAGGGGACTAATGAAAAACTGTTTTTT.

This clone was observed once. This sequence joins TRBV7-8 and TRBJ1-1; D is unclear. V dropped 1 base and J dropped 5 bases, with 5 bases sitting between them. The CDR3 consists of 12 residues. CDR1 and CDR2 from the germline V gene are SGHVS and FQNEAQ. The CDR3 sequence: CASSLGETEAFF. DNA of the CDR3: TGTGCCAGCAGCTTAGGGGAAACTGAAGCTTTCTTT.

This clone has just a few counts. This chain joins TRBV30 and TRBJ1-2; tentatively, D is TRBD1 (5 bases). V was shortened by 4 bases and J by 6 bases, with 15 bases between the two germline ends. Germline V lookup: CDR1 GTSNPN, CDR2 SVGIG (reference sequence). The CDR3 is 13 amino acids. CDR3 residues: CAWTPGWVDGYTF. Written as DNA, the CDR3 is TGTGCCTGGACTCCAGGGTGGGTCGATGGCTACACCTTC. The variable domain in full, completed from reference TRBV30 and TRBJ1-2, reads SQTIHQWPATLVQPVGSPLSLECTVEGTSNPNLYWYRQAAGRGLQLLFYSVGIGQISSEVPQNLSASRPQDRQFILSSKKLLLSDSGFYLCAWTPGWVDGYTFGSGTRLTVV.

The J gene is TRBJ1-2, the V gene TRBV18; no definite D call. Per germline, CDR1 KGHSH and CDR2 LQKENI. The CDR3 has 12 amino acids. Trimming cost V 5 bases and J 7 bases, with 11 bases left between them. CDR3 in DNA: TGTGCCAGCTCATCCGGCTCCCCTGGCTACACCTTC. As protein: CASSSGSPGYTF.

This chain joins TRBV5-1 and TRBJ2-6; 12 bases fit TRBD1. V trimming: 6 bases; J trimming: 0 bases; junction bases outside the gene matches: 7. Germline lookup yields CDR1 SGHRS and CDR2 YFSETQ. The CDR3 runs to 18 residues. The CDR3 loop is CASTGTGGPSSGANVLTF. DNA for the CDR3: TGCGCCAGCACCGGGACAGGGGGCCCTAGCTCTGGGGCCAACGTCCTGACTTTC.

The chain is built from TRBV28 and TRBJ2-5; TRBD1 agrees at 11 bases. Trimming cost V 5 bases and J 4 bases; bases outside gene matches: 6. From germline, CDR1 is MDHEN and CDR2 SYDVKM. The CDR3 runs to 15 residues. CDR3 DNA sequence: TGTGCCAGCAGTGCGAGGGACAGGGGGTCAGAGACCCAGTACTTC. Its translation is CASSARDRGSETQYF.

V gene TRBV10-3 combines with J gene TRBJ1-4, with 8 bases fitting TRBD1. Germline CDR1 ENHRY, CDR2 SYGVKD. With V trimmed by 9 bases and J by 4 bases, 7 bases remained unmatched. There are 14 residues in the CDR3. In DNA form, the CDR3 reads TGTGCCATTTCTAGGGGACAGGATAATGAAAAACTGTTTTTT. It is translated as CAISRGQDNEKLFF.

V gene TRBV6-6 combines with J gene TRBJ2-1, with D uncertain. The CDR3 sequence is 11 residues long. Between the trimmed V and J ends, which lost 6 bases and 6 bases, there was a span of 6 bases. Germline V lookup: CDR1 MNHNY, CDR2 SVGAGI (reference sequence). CDR3 bases: TGTGCCAGCAGGATTGGCAATGAGCAGTTCTTC. Amino acid sequence: CASRIGNEQFF.

V and J are TRBV6-2 or TRBV6-3 and TRBJ1-1; D is undetermined. V was shortened by 4 bases and J by 7 bases, with 10 bases between the two germline ends. Germline V gene sequence: CDR1 MNHEY, CDR2 SVGEGT. This CDR3 has 12 amino acids. The CDR3 sequence is CASSWASYEAFF. The CDR3, as DNA: TGTGCCAGCAGTTGGGCGAGTTATGAAGCTTTCTTT.

The sample holds one count of this clone. The rearrangement joins TRBV5-1 to TRBJ2-5, with 9 bases lining up with TRBD1. The ends lost 4 bases at V and 5 bases at J; junction bases unmatched: 12. The CDR3 covers 16 residues. Germline lookup yields CDR1 SGHRS and CDR2 YFSETQ. CDR3 sequence: CASSVGDREVYETQYF. DNA for the CDR3: TGCGCCAGCAGCGTAGGGGACAGGGAAGTTTACGAGACCCAGTACTTC. Drawing the rest from reference TRBV5-1 and TRBJ2-5, the complete variable domain is KAGVTQTPRYLIKTRGQQVTLSCSPISGHRSVSWYQQTPGQGLQFLFEYFSETQRNKGNFPGRFSGRQFSNSRSEMNVSTLELGDSALYLCASSVGDREVYETQYFGPGTRLLVL.

The rearrangement joins TRBV27 to TRBJ1-2; TRBD1 might be the D (5 bases). The V gene lost 11 bases and the J gene lost 5 bases, with 9 bases spanning the gap. Per germline, CDR1 MNHEY and CDR2 SMNVEV (reference sequence). There are 10 residues in the CDR3. CDR3 nucleotide sequence: TGTGCCGGGTGGGGGTATGGCTACACCTTC. This encodes CAGWGYGYTF.

This clone was seen a few times. DNA of the CDR3: TGTGCCAGCAGCCCCGGGGGTCTAGCGGGGACCGGGGAGCTGTTTTTT. Protein product: CASSPGGLAGTGELFF. The gene calls are TRBV11-3 and TRBJ2-2; 9 bases map to TRBD2. This CDR3 is 16 amino acids long. Germline lookup yields CDR1 SGHNT and CDR2 YENEEA. V dropped 5 bases and J dropped 5; count of bases not matched to a gene: 9.

The V gene is TRBV9, the J gene TRBJ1-2; 9 positions agree with TRBD1. The CDR3 has 18 amino acids. Per the germline V gene, CDR1 is SGDLS and CDR2 is YYNGEE. J was trimmed by 2 bases and V by 4 bases; bases with no gene match: 15. DNA of the CDR3: TGTGCCAGCAGCTATTATCCGGGACAGGGTCTAAAGAACTATGGCTACACCTTC. This sequence encodes CASSYYPGQGLKNYGYTF.

This clone was counted a few times. The genes are TRBV27 and TRBJ2-6; D might be TRBD1 or TRBD2, each matching 6 bases. The CDR3 loop spans 17 amino acids. CDR1 and CDR2 (germline): MNHEY, SMNVEV (reference sequence). Trimming stripped 5 bases from V and 3 bases from J, with 17 bases between. The CDR3 region is CASSPRGGGDGANVLTF. As DNA, the CDR3 is TGTGCCAGCAGTCCCAGGGGTGGAGGGGATGGGGCCAACGTCCTGACTTTC.

The chain uses TRBV20-1 and TRBJ1-1; D remains ambiguous. The germline CDR1 and CDR2 sequences are DFQATT and SNEGSKA (reference sequence). V shed 2 bases and J shed 4 bases, with 5 bases lying between them. The CDR3 runs 11 residues. The CDR3 reads CSARIGTEAFF. The CDR3 nucleotides are TGCAGTGCTAGAATCGGCACTGAAGCTTTCTTT.

The J gene is TRBJ2-2, the V gene TRBV30; D is possibly TRBD1 (5 bases). V was cut by 2 bases and J by 6 bases, with 16 bases left in between. This CDR3 comprises 15 residues. Germline V gene sequence: CDR1 GTSNPN, CDR2 SVGIG (reference sequence). This CDR3 is CAWSIVRGPAGELFF. The CDR3 DNA sequence: TGTGCCTGGAGTATAGTAAGGGGCCCGGCCGGGGAGCTGTTTTTT.

This chain joins TRBV6-4 and TRBJ2-3; D is uncertain. Germline-derived CDR1 and CDR2 are MRHNA and SNTAGT. V was cut by 11 bases and J by 4 bases, with 10 bases left in between. The CDR3 is 11 residues long. The CDR3: CAPPRPDTQYF. The CDR3, as DNA: TGTGCCCCCCCGCGGCCAGATACGCAGTATTTT.

The chain recombines TRBV5-1 with TRBJ2-7; 7 bases agree with TRBD1. The germline V gene encodes CDR1 SGHRS and CDR2 YFSETQ. The V gene end was trimmed by 0 bases and the J gene end by 4 bases; junction bases not matched to a gene: 7. CDR3 length: 15 amino acids. In DNA form, the CDR3 reads TGCGCCAGCAGCTTGGATGGGACAGTGATATACGAGCAGTACTTC. It specifies CASSLDGTVIYEQYF.

The V and J genes are TRBV10-3 and TRBJ2-1; TRBD2 might be the D (5 bases). The CDR3 consists of 14 residues. Trimming took 4 bases from V and 10 from J, leaving 17 bases between them. CDR1 ENHRY and CDR2 SYGVKD come from the germline V gene. The CDR3 DNA reads TGTGCCATCAGTGGAACGACTTCCGGAGGAGAGCAGTTCTTC. This codes for CAISGTTSGGEQFF.

V is TRBV7-2 and J is TRBJ2-1; 11 nucleotides line up with TRBD2. V shed 5 bases and J 7 bases; nucleotides not matched to a gene: 7. The CDR3 is 15 amino acids. CDR1 SGHTA and CDR2 FQGNSA come from the germline V gene. CDR3 coding DNA: TGTGCCAGCAGCCTTAGCGGGAGGGCCGGTAATGAGCAGTTCTTC. This codes for CASSLSGRAGNEQFF. Full variable domain (rest looked up from reference TRBV7-2 and TRBJ2-1): GAGVSQSPSNKVTEKGKDVELRCDPISGHTALYWYRQSLGQGLEFLIYFQGNSAPDKSGLPSDRFSAERTGGSVSTLTIQRTQQEDSAVYLCASSLSGRAGNEQFFGPGTRLTVL.

The rearrangement uses TRBV6-5 and TRBJ2-2, with D unclear. Germline CDR1 and CDR2: MNHEY and SVGAGI. V shed 4 bases and J shed 5 bases, with 5 bases lying between them. The CDR3 loop spans 12 amino acids. CDR3 bases: TGTGCCAGCAGTTTTTGGACCGGGGAGCTGTTTTTT. This encodes CASSFWTGELFF.

V usage is TRBV4-3 and J usage is TRBJ2-3; TRBD1 or TRBD2 may be the D gene (5 bases each). Trimming removed 1 base from V and 0 bases from J, with 8 bases in between. Germline V CDR1 and CDR2: LGHNA, YSLEER. This CDR3 spans 15 amino acids. CDR3 sequence: CASSQGGSSTDTQYF. The CDR3 DNA follows: TGCGCCAGCAGCCAAGGGGGGAGCAGCACAGATACGCAGTATTTT.